These T cell receptor beta chains were read from a single sample in a study of cytomegalovirus exposure and HLA in healthy donors. The assay was immunoSEQ multiplex PCR, and TCRdb's table has in-frame clones only and misses some. Seen here are around 120,000 clones, 65% to 90% observed once, and the top ten hold around 1.2%. Sequencing was done on a sample of PBMCs. Receptors originate from a girl under 10 years old in good health and CMV-seronegative. Each CDR3 is given with its conserved first and last residue. Fields, in order: J gene, clone size, D gene, V gene, CDR3 DNA, CDR3 protein. D genes are given only for firm matches. Size values are once, few and many counts, or a class for expanded clones, and some rows have none.

>TRBJ1-1|NA|TRBD1|TRBV7-2
TGTGCCAGCAGCCGGCGGGCAGGGGGCCAGTTGGACACTGAAGCTTTCTTT
CASSRRAGGQLDTEAFF
>TRBJ2-5|NA|NA|TRBV19
TGTGCCAGTAGACAGGGTGGGATCGAGACCCAGTACTTC
CASRQGGIETQYF
>TRBJ1-2|few|TRBD1|TRBV27
TGTGCCAGCCGAACAGGGGGCTATGGCTACACCTTC
CASRTGGYGYTF
>TRBJ1-5|NA|NA|TRBV30
TGTGCCTGGAGTGTAGGGGGAGAGAATCAGCCCCAGCATTTT
CAWSVGGENQPQHF
>TRBJ2-7|NA|TRBD2|TRBV6-8
TGTGCCAGCAGTCCACTAGCGGGGACCTACGAGCAGTACTTC
CASSPLAGTYEQYF
>TRBJ2-3|NA|NA|TRBV5-1
TGCGCCAGCAGCTTGTCGGGGGTGAGCACAGATACGCAGTATTTT
CASSLSGVSTDTQYF
>TRBJ2-4|NA|TRBD1|TRBV7-9
TGTGCCAGCAGCTTAGACGGCAGGGGGCTTATCATTCAGTACTTC
CASSLDGRGLIIQYF
>TRBJ2-1|NA|TRBD1|TRBV9
TGTGCCAGCAGCGCCCGGGACAGGGGGCCCAATGAGCAGTTCTTC
CASSARDRGPNEQFF
>TRBJ2-7|NA|NA|TRBV19
TGTGCCAGTAGCCCCAGTGGCCTAGCAGGCTACGAGCAGTACTTC
CASSPSGLAGYEQYF
>TRBJ2-5|NA|TRBD2|TRBV6-1
TGTGCCAGCAGTGAAGTTCTAGCGGGGGGGCGGGAGACCCAGTACTTC
CASSEVLAGGRETQYF
>TRBJ2-3|NA|TRBD1|TRBV6-4
TGTGCCAGCAGTAACAGGGGAAGCACAGATACGCAGTATTTT
CASSNRGSTDTQYF
>TRBJ2-3|NA|NA|TRBV6-4
TGTGCCAGCAGTACGGGTCTAGGCCCTTCCGGTACGCAGTATTTT
CASSTGLGPSGTQYF
>TRBJ2-6|few|NA|TRBV27
TGTGCCAGCAGTCTAACCTCTGGGGCCAACGTCCTGACTTTC
CASSLTSGANVLTF
>TRBJ2-1|few|TRBD2|TRBV29-1
TGCAGCGTTCTAAGCGGGGGCAATGAGCAGTTCTTC
CSVLSGGNEQFF
>TRBJ1-5|NA|NA|TRBV19
TGTGCCAGTACTGGTCACAGGGATCGTAGCAATCAGCCCCAGCATTTT
CASTGHRDRSNQPQHF
>TRBJ2-5|NA|NA|TRBV29-1
TGCAGCGTTGAGGGGGGGGCGCAAAGCCAAGAGACCCAGTACTTC
CSVEGGAQSQETQYF
>TRBJ2-2|NA|TRBD2|TRBV10-3
TGTGCCATCAGGGCGGGGGGGAACACCGGGGAGCTGTTTTTT
CAIRAGGNTGELFF
>TRBJ2-5|NA|NA|TRBV27
TGTGCCAGCAGTAACTGGGACTCGAAAGAGACCCAGTACTTC
CASSNWDSKETQYF
>TRBJ2-5|NA|NA|TRBV28
TGTGCCAGCAGTTTTCTCCTTGCGGGACAAGAGACCCAGTACTTC
CASSFLLAGQETQYF
>TRBJ2-1|NA|NA|TRBV15
TGTGCCACCAGTTCGGGGACTGCGAACAATGAGCAGTTCTTC
CATSSGTANNEQFF
>TRBJ1-5|NA|TRBD1|TRBV6-5
TGTGCCAGCAGTTACTCACAGGGGACCAATCAGCCCCAGCATTTT
CASSYSQGTNQPQHF
>TRBJ2-2|NA|TRBD1|TRBV7-9
TGTGCCAGCAGCTTCGGACAGGAAGAAACGAACACCGGGGAGCTGTTTTTT
CASSFGQEETNTGELFF
>TRBJ1-1|once|TRBD1|TRBV23-1
TGCGCCAGCAGTCAATTAATCCGTCTGGACAGGGGGAACATGAACACTGAAGCTTTCTTT
CASSQLIRLDRGNMNTEAFF
>TRBJ2-2|NA|TRBD2|TRBV2
TGTGCCAGCAGGTTAGCGGGAAGCACCGGGGAGCTGTTTTTT
CASRLAGSTGELFF
>TRBJ2-3|NA|TRBD2|TRBV6-1
TGTGCCAGCAGTGAAGCGACTAGCGGGGGCTTCATAGATACGCAGTATTTT
CASSEATSGGFIDTQYF
>TRBJ2-5|few|TRBD1|TRBV10-1
TGCGCCAGCAGTGAGCGGACAGGGTCGGAGACCCAGTACTTC
CASSERTGSETQYF
>TRBJ2-7|NA|TRBD1|TRBV4-2
TGTGCCAGCAGCCAAGATACCGGGACAGGGTCCTACGAGCAGTACTTC
CASSQDTGTGSYEQYF
>TRBJ2-1|NA|NA|TRBV6-1
TGTGCCAGCAGTGAAGCCAGTCAATACAATGAGCAGTTCTTC
CASSEASQYNEQFF
>TRBJ1-1|NA|NA|TRBV5-6
TGTGCCAGCAGTACGGTTGCACTGATTAAAGCTTTCTTT
CASSTVALIKAFF
>TRBJ2-2|NA|NA|TRBV4-2
TGTGCCAGCAGCAAAGATTCGACTACCGGGGAGCTGTTTTTT
CASSKDSTTGELFF
>TRBJ2-7|NA|TRBD2|TRBV9
TGTGCCAGCAGCCATAGCGGGAGCTCCTACGAGCAGTACTTC
CASSHSGSSYEQYF